One and the same sample provided the 20 T cell receptor beta chains below, sequenced in a study of blood T cell repertoires in COVID-19. Clones were read by immunoSEQ multiplex PCR, and TCRdb kept only the in-frame ones, dropping some. The sample holds over 150,000 clones, approximately 80% seen once. Sample: peripheral blood. These receptors were taken from a woman aged 55 to 70 with acute or convalescent COVID-19.

The rearrangement links TRBV3-1 (or the pseudogene TRBV3-2) to TRBJ1-6; TRBD1 agrees at 8 bases. Per germline, CDR1 LGHDT and CDR2 YNNKEL (reference sequence). With 4 bases clipped from V and 14 bases from J, the junction kept 10 bases outside the gene matches. The CDR3 totals 14 residues. CDR3 in amino acids: CASSPGTGREALHF. The CDR3 bases are TGTGCCAGCAGCCCCGGGACAGGTCGTGAGGCCCTCCACTTT.

This chain joins TRBV6-6 and TRBJ2-7, with a tentative D call TRBD1 (6 bases). CDR3 size: 14 residues. The germline V gene has CDR1 MNHNY and CDR2 SVGAGI (reference sequence). V gave up 6 bases and J gave up 1 base, with 13 bases separating them. For the CDR3, the DNA is TGTGCCAGCAGCTCCGGGACACCTTCCTACGAGCAGTACGTC. Amino acids: CASSSGTPSYEQYV.

This clone was counted a single time. J is TRBJ2-7 and V is TRBV5-1; D uncertain. V lost 0 bases and J lost 0, with 13 bases in between. In germline, CDR1 is SGHRS, CDR2 YFSETQ. CDR3 length: 16 amino acids. CDR3 sequence reads: CASSLVPHSSSYEQYF. The CDR3 nucleotides are TGCGCCAGCAGCTTGGTCCCCCACTCTAGCTCCTACGAGCAGTACTTC.

The gene calls are TRBV10-1 and TRBJ2-1; TRBD2 might be the D (6 bases). Deletions cut 10 bases from V and 3 bases from J, with 13 bases between. The CDR3 extends over 13 amino acids. CDR1 WNHNN and CDR2 SYGVQD come from the germline V gene (reference sequence). CDR3 sequence (DNA): TGCGCCACCCAGGGAGGTAGCTACAATGAGCAGTTCTTC. It encodes CATQGGSYNEQFF.

V is TRBV5-1 and J is TRBJ2-2; perhaps TRBD1 as D (6 bases). Germline V gene data show CDR1 as SGHRS and CDR2 as YFSETQ. This CDR3 is 16 amino acids long. Trimming shortened V by 4 bases and J by 2 bases, and 15 bases separated the two germline ends. CDR3 in amino acids: CASSRAGTYNTGELFF. CDR3 DNA sequence: TGCGCCAGCAGCCGCGCCGGGACATATAACACCGGGGAGCTGTTTTTT. The full variable domain, in which reference TRBV5-1 and TRBJ2-2 provide the parts outside the CDR3, is KAGVTQTPRYLIKTRGQQVTLSCSPISGHRSVSWYQQTPGQGLQFLFEYFSETQRNKGNFPGRFSGRQFSNSRSEMNVSTLELGDSALYLCASSRAGTYNTGELFFGEGSRLTVL.

In this sample, this clone turned up a few times. The CDR3: CASSRQGRGTDTQYF. The DNA for the CDR3 is TGTGCCAGCTCTCGACAGGGGAGAGGGACAGATACGCAGTATTTT. The chain couples TRBV18 to TRBJ2-3; 8 bases fit TRBD1. This CDR3 is built from 15 residues. V lost 6 bases to trimming and J lost 3 bases; unmatched junction nucleotides: 8. Germline V gene lookup returns CDR1 KGHSH and CDR2 LQKENI.

The chain carries TRBV7-9 and TRBJ2-3, with D possibly matching TRBD1 (6 bases). Germline CDR1 is SEHNR and CDR2 is FQNEAQ (reference sequence). Trimming stripped 2 bases from V and 4 bases from J, with 10 bases between. There are 14 residues in the CDR3. CDR3 region: CASSLSSGADTQYF. The CDR3 nucleotides are TGTGCCAGCAGCTTATCCTCAGGGGCAGATACGCAGTATTTT.

In regard to this clone: Other DNA sequences in this sample translate to the same CDR3. CDR3: CATSRDQGTANEKLFF. The CDR3 DNA reads TGTGCCACCAGCAGAGATCAAGGGACAGCTAATGAAAAACTGTTTTTT. The J gene is TRBJ1-4, the V gene TRBV15, with 7 positions matching TRBD1. CDR1 and CDR2 from the germline V gene are LNHNV and YYDKDF (reference sequence). Trimming took 0 bases from V and 3 from J; bases not matched to a gene: 4. This CDR3 contains 16 residues.

The chain links TRBV7-9 to TRBJ1-2; D unresolved. The germline gives CDR1 SEHNR, CDR2 FQNEAQ (reference sequence). The CDR3 extends over 13 amino acids. Trimming pared 4 bases from V and 3 bases from J, leaving 9 bases between. CDR3 loop: CASSSTGDYGYTF. DNA of the CDR3: TGTGCCAGCAGCTCGACGGGAGACTATGGCTACACCTTC.

This clone appeared a few times. The V gene is TRBV5-3, the J gene TRBJ1-1; D is unresolved. TRBV5-3 is designated an ORF whose function remains uncertain. V lost 0 bases and J lost 1, with 7 bases in between. This CDR3 region has 14 residues. The CDR3 loop is CARSLGRWNTEAFF. CDR3 nucleotide sequence: TGTGCCAGAAGCTTGGGGCGGTGGAACACTGAAGCTTTCTTT.

The chain carries TRBV6-5 and TRBJ2-1; TRBD2 agrees at 9 bases. CDR3 size: 14 residues. Germline trimming cut 9 bases from V and 6 bases from J; bases unmatched to any gene: 9. Germline V lookup: CDR1 MNHEY, CDR2 SVGAGI. DNA of the CDR3: TGTGCCAGTCTTGGCGGGGGGGCCCCCAATGAGCAGTTCTTC. It yields the protein CASLGGGAPNEQFF.

The J gene is TRBJ2-2, the V gene TRBV6-4, with TRBD1 identical over 7 bases. Germline-derived CDR1 and CDR2 are MRHNA and SNTAGT. The trim removed 7 bases at V and 0 bases at J, leaving 5 bases unmatched. This CDR3 spans 15 amino acids. CDR3 sequence reads: CASTPGTANTGELFF. The CDR3, as DNA: TGTGCCAGCACCCCCGGGACAGCGAACACCGGGGAGCTGTTTTTT.

The chain joins TRBV7-3 to TRBJ1-1, with unresolved D. The CDR3 runs 15 residues. Trimming stripped 1 base from V and 4 bases from J, with 13 bases between. Per the germline V gene, CDR1 is SGHTA and CDR2 is FQGTGA. In nucleotides, the CDR3 is TGTGCCAGCAGCTTAAACTCGGTGTCTTTCACTGAAGCTTTCTTT. As protein: CASSLNSVSFTEAFF.

This clone was recorded once. This sequence joins TRBV6-6 and TRBJ1-3; D is perhaps TRBD1 (5 bases). Germline CDR1 is MNHNY and CDR2 is SVGAGI (reference sequence). The CDR3 consists of 14 residues. V was clipped by 5 bases and J by 0 bases, with 8 bases between them. The CDR3 here is CASSRQGSGNTIYF. As DNA, the CDR3 is TGTGCCAGCAGTCGCCAGGGCTCTGGAAACACCATATATTTT.

The table lists this clone with a count of one. The V and J genes are TRBV7-3 and TRBJ1-5; TRBD1 matches 8 bases. The CDR3 totals 18 residues. The V segment lost 2 bases and the J segment 0 bases; nucleotides outside the gene matches: 9. The germline gives CDR1 SGHTA, CDR2 FQGTGA. The CDR3 loop reads CASSLVGTGSLSNQPQHF. DNA for the CDR3: TGTGCCAGCAGCTTAGTGGGGACAGGCTCCCTTAGCAATCAGCCCCAGCATTTT.

The rearrangement joins TRBV6-2 or TRBV6-3 to TRBJ1-1, with 11 bases fitting TRBD1. The CDR3 has 16 amino acids. The trim removed 10 bases at V and 5 bases at J, leaving 15 bases unmatched. The germline CDR1 and CDR2 sequences are MNHEY and SVGEGT. The CDR3 DNA reads as TGTGCCATCAACCCTTTGCCCGGGACAGGGGGGACTGAAGCTTTCTTT. Translation: CAINPLPGTGGTEAFF.

DNA of the CDR3: TGCGCCAGCAGTCCGGGGGTCGCGGGTTACAATGAGCAGTTCTTC. As protein: CASSPGVAGYNEQFF. V and J are TRBV10-1 and TRBJ2-1, with D possibly TRBD2 on 6 matching bases. The germline V gene has CDR1 WNHNN and CDR2 SYGVQD (reference sequence). V dropped 5 bases and J dropped 4 bases, with 15 bases sitting between them. This CDR3 has 15 residues.

In DNA form, the CDR3 reads TGTGCCAGCAGTGAAGGGACAGGGGGCGGCGAGCAGTACTTC. Translation: CASSEGTGGGEQYF. The J gene is TRBJ2-7, the V gene TRBV6-1, with 11 bases identical to TRBD1. Losses at the gene ends were 1 base for V and 6 bases for J; bases not matched to a gene: 2. The CDR3 totals 14 residues. Germline V gene lookup returns CDR1 MNHNS and CDR2 SASEGT.

The table lists this clone with a count of one. The chain combines TRBV7-9 with TRBJ2-5; a weak D match, TRBD1 (6 bases). The CDR3 loop spans 14 amino acids. The ends were cut back, 3 bases at V and 4 bases at J, with 12 bases in the middle. The V gene's germline CDR1 is SEHNR and CDR2 FQNEAQ (reference sequence). Here the CDR3 DNA reads TGTGCCAGCAGCTTCTTGGGGGCTGTAGAGACCCAGTACTTC. Its protein is CASSFLGAVETQYF.

V gene TRBV19 combines with J gene TRBJ2-3; TRBD2 aligns across 7 bases. The germline V gene has CDR1 LNHDA and CDR2 SQIVND (reference sequence). V was clipped by 3 bases and J by 2 bases; unmatched bases: 5. The CDR3 has 15 residues. The CDR3 region has the DNA TGTGCCAGTAGTATCGGCGGGGGACCCACAGATACGCAGTATTTT. Translated: CASSIGGGPTDTQYF.